This T cell receptor (beta chain) was recorded in a study of STAT5B mutations in CD4+ large granular lymphocyte leukemia. This CDR3 has 13 residues. The germline V gene encodes CDR1 ENHRY and CDR2 SYGVKD. Trimming shortened V by 0 bases and J by 6 bases, and 8 bases separated the two germline ends. Libraries were prepared by immunoSEQ multiplex PCR; TCRdb keeps only in-frame clonotypes and omits some of them. This sample has about 5,000 clones, with under 80% found just once. Recruitment of CD4+ T-LGLL patients was in Padova, Helsinki and Shinshu. In the case of this clone: Its target is unknown.

Study conclusions and caveats: About a quarter of private leukemic clonotypes occurred rarely in other patients' non-leukemic repertoires. Patient CD4-sorted repertoires looked more clonal than healthy CD4+ repertoires, even without putative leukemic clones. 8/27 top patient clones versus 2/35 control clones were TRBV06-family.

This chain links TRBV10-3 with TRBJ1-1; D is perhaps TRBD1 (5 bases). The source is a man of 80 years or more with CD4+ T-cell large granular lymphocyte leukemia. Sequenced input: PBMCs. The CDR3 protein is CAISESTEAEAFF. The CDR3 DNA reads as TGTGCCATCAGTGAGTCGACAGAAGCTGAAGCTTTCTTT.